This entry concerns a single T cell receptor beta chain. This clonotype was observed at least ten times. Its specific antigen is unknown. Per-base qualities were not stored, and no clone one base away is much larger. The source of the sample is a study of blood T cells in healthy people across ages (dated by TCRdb to about 2015). Describing the broader study: In model experiments, template switching captured roughly one uniquely barcoded TCR beta cDNA molecule for every two T cells. Age-related changes in TCR beta repertoire diversity were measured in the study by deep sequencing normalized with unique cDNA molecular identifiers. Four age groups were formed from the donors: young (average 16 years), middle-aged (roughly 38), aged (around 68) and long-lived (roughly 81). To avoid experimental bias, donors of different ages were randomly spread across the sequencing lanes. For two donors (one aged 18 to 29 and one aged 80 or older), the study analyzed two additional independent replicas of 1 million unique cDNA reads from the same blood draw.

The CDR3 runs 17 residues from the cysteine to the phenylalanine. Just the 51-base CDR3 DNA is kept, in frame starting at base 1. For this chain, trimming is 6 bases at the V end and 0 bases at the J end, and the number of junction bases without a gene match is 13. The germline V gene (reference sequence) yields DFQATT for CDR1 and SNEGSKA for CDR2. The paper's findings and limits, for the study overall: Because the CMV infection status of the donors was unknown, age-related changes in expanded clonotypes may potentially have been confounded. As age increased, observed TCR beta diversity per million T cells dropped in a roughly linear way, and a significant reduction was already evident by age about 40. A strong correlation was found between observed TCR beta diversity and the percentage of naive T cells measured by flow cytometry. Since profiling was done on bulk unsorted PBMCs, naive and antigen-experienced compartments could not be conclusively compared. Compared with the aged group, the long-lived group had more naive CD4+ T cells, fewer expanded clones and increased TCR diversity, a pattern suggesting age selection. Estimates of total diversity based on one million sequenced T cells were regarded as lower bounds and as underestimates.

Receptor amplification or capture employed 5' RACE. Sequencing relied on an Illumina HiSeq 2500. The second PCR ran for about 7 to 11 cycles and used a J-beta primer mix along with a sample-barcoded 5' primer. A template-switch 5' adaptor carrying 12 random nucleotides introduced a unique molecular identifier onto each TCR beta cDNA molecule. Each sample yielded at least 2.5 million CDR3-containing paired-end reads. All of the RNA was converted into first-strand cDNA using the Mint cDNA synthesis kit, with a TRBC-specific oligonucleotide serving as the primer. After uracil-DNA glycosylase treatment, a first 18-cycle PCR used universal primers M1SS and BC2_uni_R on all cDNA. On the study's bioinformatics: Normalization of each sample was performed by random selection of 1 million high-quality reads, each carrying a distinct molecular identifier. Reads sharing molecular identifiers were discarded rather than binned into consensus sequences. MiTCR, run with a Q25 quality threshold and the strictest error-elimination algorithm, handled CDR3 identification, clonotype clustering and error correction. Lower-bound total TCR beta diversity was estimated with a nonparametric unseen species model using Euler transformation. The public sequencing data were trimmed at Q25 with fastp and processed into clonotypes with MiXCR by TCRdb, which kept only in-frame beta chains. One record per CDR3 amino acid sequence lists the most common genes and DNA. The V and J calls and clone size come from TCRdb's table, not from the authors' own analysis. The table for this sample lists some 800,000 distinct CDR3 sequences; roughly 44% of them were counted only once. Of the sample, roughly 18% is held by the ten largest clones.

Donors were a few dozen systemically healthy Caucasian individuals from Russia aged roughly 6 to 95 years. Each donor gave 8 to 10 milliliters of peripheral blood, drawn into EDTA-treated Vacutainer tubes. Ficoll-Paque density-gradient centrifugation was used to isolate PBMCs, with at least 6 million per sample. Total RNA, at least 6 micrograms per sample, was extracted from PBMCs with Trizol reagent. The percentages of naive CD45RAhigh/CD27high T cells were determined by flow cytometry on a PBMC aliquot from every donor. The sample comprised blood. The sequence was collected from a man in his 60s in good health. The rearrangement joined TRBV20-1 to TRBJ2-1, with 8 bases matching TRBD2. The CDR3 region: CSATHLLAGSSYNEQFF. Read as DNA, the sequence is TGCAGTGCCACCCACCTATTAGCGGGGAGCTCCTACAATGAGCAGTTCTTC.